These 5 T cell receptor beta chains originate from one sample sequenced in a study of beta chain features in type 1 diabetes. Study-wide results and caveats: Patients with Type 1 diabetes showed moderately but significantly shorter TCRB CDR3s in all four CD4+ subsets.

Expressed TCRB transcripts were sequenced because the entire RNA isolate underwent reverse transcription. Only in-frame clones appear in the TCRdb table, and some are missing; sequencing was by immunoSEQ multiplex PCR. Here the sample spans a few hundred thousand clones, about a tenth being singletons. What these receptors recognize is not known. Sequencing used naive CD4+ T cells from blood. All receptors derive from a man younger than 45 with type 1 diabetes.

The rearrangement links TRBV4-2 to TRBJ2-3; tentative D call: TRBD1 (6 bases). CDR1 is LGHNA and CDR2 is YNFKEQ in the germline V gene. With 3 bases removed from V and 0 bases from J, the gap between germline ends came to 10 bases. The CDR3 runs 15 residues. Here the CDR3 DNA reads TGTGCCAGCAGCCATGGGACACCGAGCACAGATACGCAGTATTTT. Its translation is CASSHGTPSTDTQYF.

The chain joins TRBV2 to TRBJ1-6, with 7 positions matching TRBD1. This CDR3 is 14 amino acids long. Germline V gives CDR1 SNHLY, CDR2 FYNNEI. With V trimmed by 6 bases and J by 5 bases, 4 bases remained unmatched. As DNA, the CDR3 is TGTGCCAGCAGGACCACAGGGGATAATTCACCCCTCCACTTT. Translating it yields CASRTTGDNSPLHF.

This rearrangement joins TRBV4-1 to TRBJ2-3, with D tentatively TRBD2 (6 bases). This CDR3 comprises 17 residues. The germline gives CDR1 MGHRA, CDR2 YSYEKL. Trimming took off 0 bases at V and 2 bases at J, with 15 bases between the two ends. CDR3 sequence: CASSQEGRTTPTDTQYF. Written as DNA, the CDR3 is TGCGCCAGCAGCCAAGAGGGGAGGACGACCCCCACAGATACGCAGTATTTT.

The V and J genes are TRBV7-2 and TRBJ2-3, with D hard to call. The germline V gene has CDR1 SGHTA and CDR2 FQGNSA. V was pared by 5 bases and J by 2 bases, with 14 bases between. CDR3 length equals 15 residues. In DNA, the CDR3 is TGTGCCAGCAGCCCTCACGTTACTTTCACAGATACGCAGTATTTT. Amino acid sequence: CASSPHVTFTDTQYF. Combining the CDR3 with reference TRBV7-2 and TRBJ2-3 gives the whole variable domain GAGVSQSPSNKVTEKGKDVELRCDPISGHTALYWYRQSLGQGLEFLIYFQGNSAPDKSGLPSDRFSAERTGGSVSTLTIQRTQQEDSAVYLCASSPHVTFTDTQYFGPGTRLTVL.

This clone was observed a handful of times. The chain combines TRBV7-9 with TRBJ2-7, with 9 bases matching TRBD2. The CDR3 contains 15 residues. Germline values: CDR1 SEHNR, CDR2 FQNEAQ (reference sequence). V trimming: 5 bases; J trimming: 5 bases; junction bases outside the gene matches: 10. The chain's CDR3 is CASSGGRTSADEQYF. The CDR3 bases are TGTGCCAGCAGCGGGGGGCGGACTAGCGCTGACGAGCAGTACTTC.